This TCR beta chain emerged from a study of control samples from healthy donors and cancer patients. Assay: immunoSEQ multiplex PCR; the TCRdb copy retains only in-frame clones and omits some. The table lists 75,000 to 90,000 clones, around 91% of them singletons. There are a few counts of this clone. The CDR3 is 14 residues long. Trimming stripped 3 bases from V and 4 bases from J, with 10 bases between. Germline CDR1 reads SGHAT; CDR2 reads FQNNGV. The rearrangement links TRBV11-2 to TRBJ1-3; the D is unclear. Sequencing was performed on blood. This TCR was recovered from a man in his fifties in good health. The CDR3 region is CASSFGVPGNTIYF. In DNA, the CDR3 is TGTGCCAGCAGCTTCGGGGTCCCCGGAAACACCATATATTTT.